Listed below are T cell receptor beta chains from one sample, sequenced in a study of PD-1 blockade in classical Hodgkin lymphoma. Using immunoSEQ multiplex PCR, the repertoire was profiled, and TCRdb retains in-frame clones only, with some absent. The sample carries approximately 12,000 clones, 70% to 85% recorded once. The sequenced sample was peripheral blood mononuclear cells (PBMCs), obtained before the second cycle of nivolumab. These receptors all stem from a human donor with classical Hodgkin lymphoma. CDR3s include the opening cysteine and the closing phenylalanine or tryptophan. A D gene is named only where the DNA matches it firmly. Size tells how often a clone was seen (once, few, many) or the class of an expanded clone, and some rows leave it out.

TRBJ2-3	TRBV6-5	15	TRBD2	-	CASSYGLAGPDTQYF	TGTGCCAGCAGTTACGGACTAGCGGGGCCAGATACGCAGTATTTT
TRBJ1-1	TRBV19	15	TRBD1	-	CASIGRGTENTEAFF	TGTGCCAGTATAGGCAGGGGGACGGAAAACACTGAAGCTTTCTTT
TRBJ1-2	TRBV29-1	11	-	-	CSVGTSDGYTF	TGCAGCGTTGGGACATCGGATGGCTACACCTTC
TRBJ2-3	TRBV27	15	TRBD2	-	CASSPPAGNGDTQYF	TGTGCCAGCAGTCCCCCAGCGGGGAACGGGGATACGCAGTATTTT
TRBJ1-2	TRBV4-1	16	-	few	CASTQRTASISYGYTF	TGCGCCAGCACCCAACGGACCGCGTCCATATCCTATGGCTACACCTTC
TRBJ1-2	TRBV7-9	14	-	-	CASSLGRGSGGYTF	TGTGCCAGCAGCCTGGGACGGGGATCGGGTGGCTACACCTTC
TRBJ2-7	TRBV11-2	15	TRBD1	few	CASSSGQDVSYEQYF	TGTGCCAGCAGCTCTGGACAGGACGTCTCCTACGAGCAGTACTTC
TRBJ1-3	TRBV18	13	-	-	CASSPQEGNTIYF	TGTGCCAGCTCTCCGCAGGAGGGAAACACCATATATTTT
TRBJ1-5	TRBV7-2	18	-	-	CASSHPGPLSLENQPQHF	TGTGCCAGCAGCCACCCGGGACCCCTTTCCCTAGAAAATCAGCCCCAGCATTTT
TRBJ2-7	TRBV7-9	15	-	-	CASSFLGRDSYEQYF	TGTGCCAGCAGCTTTCTCGGTCGGGACTCCTACGAGCAGTACTTC
TRBJ2-5	TRBV5-4	13	-	-	CASSLDRLETQYF	TGTGCCAGCAGCTTGGACCGCCTGGAGACCCAGTACTTC